The rows below give T cell receptor beta chains drawn from one sample of a study of blood T cell repertoires in COVID-19. Sequencing used immunoSEQ multiplex PCR; TCRdb keeps in-frame clones, though not all of them. The sample has approximately 260,000 clones; about 90% are singletons. Sequenced material: PBMCs or T cells enriched from blood (not recorded which). These receptors were obtained from a woman younger than 35 who had recovered from COVID-19. Both conserved end residues are part of each CDR3. The D gene is left open where the match is weak. Not all rows give a size; the values are once, few, many and, for expanded clones, a class.

V gene	clone size	J gene	CDR3 length	D gene	CDR3 protein	CDR3 DNA
TRBV10-3	.	TRBJ2-3	13	.	CAIRTGTLDTQYF	TGTGCCATCAGGACAGGGACTCTGGATACGCAGTATTTT
TRBV5-6	once	TRBJ2-6	18	TRBD1	CASSLVWTGGSGANVLTF	TGTGCCAGCAGCTTGGTGTGGACAGGGGGCTCTGGGGCCAACGTCCTGACTTTC
TRBV6-1	.	TRBJ2-1	13	TRBD2	CASSELAGVEQFF	TGTGCCAGCAGTGAACTAGCGGGAGTTGAGCAGTTCTTC
TRBV9	.	TRBJ2-7	14	TRBD2	CASSVAGRDGEQYF	TGTGCCAGCAGCGTAGCTGGGAGGGATGGCGAGCAGTACTTC
TRBV24-1	.	TRBJ2-1	16	TRBD2	CATSVGGTSLYNEQFF	TGTGCCACCAGTGTTGGCGGGACTAGCTTGTACAATGAGCAGTTCTTC
TRBV7-3	.	TRBJ1-6	14	TRBD1	CASSLGQGPSPLHF	TGTGCCAGCAGCCTAGGACAGGGTCCCTCACCCCTCCACTTT
TRBV6-5	.	TRBJ2-5	14	TRBD2	CASLERGGGETQYF	TGTGCCAGCCTTGAGCGGGGGGGCGGAGAGACCCAGTACTTC
TRBV7-9	.	TRBJ2-7	15	.	CASTTYQGPADEQYF	TGTGCCAGCACCACTTACCAGGGGCCAGCGGACGAGCAGTACTTC
TRBV6-2/TRBV6-3	.	TRBJ2-7	12	.	CASSYTSNGQYF	TGTGCCAGCAGTTACACGTCCAACGGGCAGTACTTC
TRBV13	.	TRBJ1-2	15	.	CASSYGTQSNYGYTF	TGTGCCAGCAGCTACGGGACACAGTCTAACTATGGCTACACCTTC
TRBV6-5	.	TRBJ1-2	14	.	CASSYSRGVDGYTF	TGTGCCAGCAGTTACTCGCGGGGTGTTGATGGCTACACCTTC
TRBV7-2	.	TRBJ2-7	13	.	CASSPQSSYEQYF	TGTGCCAGCAGCCCACAGAGCTCCTACGAGCAGTACTTC
TRBV12-5	.	TRBJ1-2	14	.	CASAPRAKVYGYTF	TGTGCTAGTGCACCGAGGGCAAAGGTCTATGGCTACACCTTC
TRBV27	.	TRBJ1-5	13	.	CASSRQAGQPQHF	TGTGCCAGCAGCAGACAAGCGGGGCAGCCCCAGCATTTT
TRBV18	once	TRBJ2-2	17	.	CASSGNRTASNTGELFF	TGTGCCAGCTCAGGCAACCGGACAGCCAGCAACACCGGGGAGCTGTTTTTT
TRBV11-3	.	TRBJ1-1	14	TRBD1	CASSLGDRGHEAFF	TGTGCCAGCAGCTTAGGGGACAGGGGACATGAAGCTTTCTTT
TRBV2	.	TRBJ2-1	13	TRBD1	CASSPGQLNEQFF	TGTGCCAGCAGCCCGGGACAGCTCAATGAGCAGTTCTTC
TRBV28	.	TRBJ1-1	14	.	CASSDTTGHTEAFF	TGTGCCAGCAGTGACACGACAGGACACACTGAAGCTTTCTTT
TRBV5-1	.	TRBJ1-3	14	TRBD1	CASSVTGSGNTIYF	TGCGCCAGCAGCGTGACAGGGAGCGGAAACACCATATATTTT
TRBV5-1	few	TRBJ2-7	15	.	CASSLHGLFTYEQYF	TGCGCCAGCAGCTTGCACGGACTGTTTACCTACGAGCAGTACTTC
TRBV6-5	once	TRBJ1-3	15	.	CASSYSEGKANTIYF	TGTGCCAGCAGTTACTCGGAGGGGAAGGCAAACACCATATATTTT
TRBV18	.	TRBJ2-3	18	TRBD2	CASSRGLAGVISTDTQYF	TGTGCCAGCTCACGAGGACTAGCGGGAGTTATAAGCACAGATACGCAGTATTTT
TRBV11-3	.	TRBJ2-7	13	.	CASSLWGSGEQYF	TGTGCCAGCAGCTTATGGGGATCGGGGGAGCAGTACTTC
TRBV5-1	.	TRBJ2-4	15	.	CASSLGDSPRDIQYF	TGCGCCAGCAGCTTGGGGGACTCGCCTAGGGACATTCAGTACTTC
TRBV28	.	TRBJ2-7	19	TRBD2	CASSLISVSFAGGAYEQYF	TGTGCCAGCAGTTTAATCTCCGTCTCGTTTGCCGGGGGGGCCTACGAGCAGTACTTC
TRBV27	.	TRBJ2-7	15	TRBD1	CASSPRDRILYEQYF	TGTGCCAGCAGCCCCAGGGACAGGATACTCTACGAGCAGTACTTC
TRBV9	.	TRBJ2-7	18	TRBD1	CASSVRGQDPGDSYEQYF	TGTGCCAGCAGCGTAAGGGGACAGGACCCAGGGGACTCCTACGAGCAGTACTTC
TRBV5-1	.	TRBJ1-1	14	TRBD1	CATRTGAMNTEAFF	TGCGCCACCAGGACAGGCGCCATGAACACTGAAGCTTTCTTT
TRBV5-1	.	TRBJ2-7	14	TRBD2	CASTFGTSGREQYF	TGCGCCAGCACCTTCGGGACTAGCGGGCGCGAGCAGTACTTC
TRBV7-9	.	TRBJ2-3	15	TRBD1	CASSLRTGGKYTQYF	TGTGCCAGCAGCTTAAGGACAGGGGGCAAATATACGCAGTATTTT
TRBV19	once	TRBJ1-2	16	TRBD1	CASSVTGTGKGYGYTF	TGTGCCAGTAGTGTAACCGGGACAGGGAAAGGCTATGGCTACACCTTC
TRBV28	.	TRBJ1-5	21	.	CASSLPTAPRQARRANQPQHF	TGTGCCAGCAGTTTACCCACCGCCCCCCGACAGGCCAGAAGGGCCAATCAGCCCCAGCATTTT
TRBV27	.	TRBJ2-1	14	TRBD1	CASGPGQGNNEQFF	TGTGCCAGCGGGCCGGGACAGGGCAACAATGAGCAGTTCTTC
TRBV13	.	TRBJ2-2	18	TRBD2	CASSPILAGAWETGELFF	TGTGCCAGCAGCCCTATACTAGCGGGAGCGTGGGAAACCGGGGAGCTGTTTTTT
TRBV5-1	.	TRBJ1-4	14	TRBD1	CASTRTGTGDKLFF	TGCGCCAGCACCCGGACGGGGACAGGGGACAAACTGTTTTTT
TRBV5-4	.	TRBJ1-2	13	.	CASSLDRVDDYTF	TGTGCCAGCAGCTTGGACAGGGTTGATGACTACACCTTC
TRBV19	once	TRBJ1-2	14	TRBD1	CASSKNPGQVIYTF	TGTGCCAGTTCTAAAAATCCGGGACAGGTTATCTACACCTTC
TRBV5-4	once	TRBJ2-3	16	TRBD2	CASSLRGSGRADTQYF	TGTGCCAGCAGCTTGAGAGGTAGCGGGAGGGCAGATACGCAGTATTTT
TRBV7-6	.	TRBJ2-2	17	TRBD1	CASSPIGTGLVTGELFF	TGTGCCAGCAGCCCGATTGGGACAGGCCTTGTAACCGGGGAGCTGTTTTTT
TRBV6-5	.	TRBJ1-1	13	.	CASTGRMNTEAFF	TGTGCCAGCACTGGGAGAATGAACACTGAAGCTTTCTTT
TRBV5-1	.	TRBJ2-7	16	TRBD1	CASSLGGTGDGYEQYF	TGCGCCAGCAGCTTGGGGGGGACAGGGGACGGCTACGAGCAGTACTTC
TRBV13	.	TRBJ1-1	15	.	CASSRGTIGNTEAFF	TGTGCCAGCAGCCGGGGGACTATCGGGAACACTGAAGCTTTCTTT
TRBV5-1	once	TRBJ1-1	17	TRBD1	CASTPGYRTGGYTEAFF	TGCGCCAGCACCCCTGGGTATCGGACAGGGGGCTACACTGAAGCTTTCTTT
TRBV6-8	.	TRBJ1-5	16	TRBD1	CASSYGGQGARQPQHF	TGTGCCAGCAGTTACGGGGGACAGGGGGCGCGTCAGCCCCAGCATTTT
TRBV20-1	.	TRBJ1-3	13	TRBD1	CSASQGDGNTIYF	TGCAGTGCTAGTCAGGGGGATGGAAACACCATATATTTT
TRBV4-3	.	TRBJ1-2	14	.	CASSQAGRGYGYTF	TGCGCCAGCAGCCAAGCAGGGAGGGGTTATGGCTACACCTTC
TRBV6-5	.	TRBJ1-2	14	.	CASFKLGAGYGYTF	TGTGCCAGCTTCAAACTAGGGGCGGGGTATGGCTACACCTTC
TRBV4-1	once	TRBJ1-1	14	TRBD1	CASSQQGVDTEAFF	TGCGCCAGCAGCCAACAGGGGGTCGACACTGAAGCTTTCTTT